This paragraph covers one T cell receptor (beta chain) sequence. Patients in Seattle were enrolled during active infection, then followed longitudinally. The source of the sample is a study of blood T cell repertoires in COVID-19. In the study overall: Spain, Italy and the United States supplied samples that represented acute and convalescent COVID-19. PBMCs, B-cell-depleted T cells, or T cells were the source of the cDNA or gDNA that made up the material.

Authors' methods: For nucleated cells, counts were estimated from reference gene primer amplification. Libraries were prepared by immunoSEQ multiplex PCR; TCRdb keeps only in-frame clonotypes and omits some of them. The DNA was the basis for D and trimming; V, J and clone size are from that table. The table shows roughly 200,000 clones, with around 85% occurring only once. The sample taken for sequencing was peripheral blood. This receptor was identified in a person aged 65 to 85 with COVID-19, enrolled during active disease.

CDR3 DNA sequence: TGCAGTGCCCCCGGCACAGTCGAGCAGTACTTC. It yields the protein CSAPGTVEQYF. The chain couples TRBV20-1 to TRBJ2-7; D gene unclear. This CDR3 region has 11 residues. V lost 6 bases to trimming and J lost 6 bases, with 12 bases between them. Germline values: CDR1 DFQATT, CDR2 SNEGSKA (reference sequence).